One and the same sample provided the 17 T cell receptor beta chains below, sequenced in a study of ipilimumab plus nivolumab after autologous stem cell transplantation. Using immunoSEQ multiplex PCR, the repertoire was profiled, and TCRdb retains in-frame clones only, with some absent. The sample has more than 13,000 clones, around 74% seen once; the top ten hold 10%. This specimen was PBMCs, taken in a trial of ipilimumab plus nivolumab as post-transplant consolidation. These receptors came from a male donor with primary mediastinal lymphoma.

A remark on this clone: The germline gene is not matched at one end of the junction; a read error may be the cause. The chain joins TRBV6-1 to TRBJ2-4; D uncertain. In germline, CDR1 is MNHNS, CDR2 SASEGT. The CDR3 is made up of 13 amino acids. The CDR3 sequence: CASSPLGKSIQYF. The CDR3 DNA sequence: TGTGCCAGCAGTCCTCTGGGCAAAAGCATTCAGTACTTC.

The V call is TRBV9, the J call TRBJ2-3; D ambiguous. V lost 4 bases to trimming and J lost 5 bases, with 14 bases between them. The CDR3 has 14 amino acids. The germline V gene encodes CDR1 SGDLS and CDR2 YYNGEE. In DNA, the CDR3 is TGTGCCAGCAGCCCCCGGCCCTCCGGAGATACGCAGTATTTT. Amino acid sequence: CASSPRPSGDTQYF.

V gene TRBV10-3 combines with J gene TRBJ2-6; perhaps D is TRBD1 or TRBD2 (5 bases each). V shed 6 bases and J shed 0 bases, with 15 bases lying between them. Germline V gene sequence: CDR1 ENHRY, CDR2 SYGVKD. This CDR3 has 17 amino acids. CDR3 sequence (DNA): TGTGCCATCAGCGGGACGCAAGGGAACTCTGGGGCCAACGTCCTGACTTTC. It encodes CAISGTQGNSGANVLTF.

The rearrangement links TRBV9 to TRBJ1-1; no firm D call. Germline V CDR1 and CDR2: SGDLS, YYNGEE. The CDR3 loop spans 14 amino acids. Trimming took 4 bases from V and 3 from J, leaving 13 bases between them. CDR3 bases: TGTGCCAGCAGCTTACATTTTCTCGACACTGAAGCTTTCTTT. As protein: CASSLHFLDTEAFF.

The chain is built from TRBV5-1 and TRBJ1-2; 7 bases match TRBD1. V shed 0 bases and J 3 bases; nucleotides not matched to a gene: 2. The germline V gene has CDR1 SGHRS and CDR2 YFSETQ. The CDR3 totals 14 residues. CDR3 nucleotides: TGCGCCAGCAGCTTGGCCGGACAGGACTATGGCTACACCTTC. Its translation: CASSLAGQDYGYTF.

This clone has just a few counts. The chain links TRBV5-1 to TRBJ1-1, with D maybe TRBD1 (6 bases). CDR1 and CDR2 (germline): SGHRS, YFSETQ. The CDR3 spans 15 residues. The V end lost 4 bases, the J end lost 2 bases, and 15 bases lay between the germline ends. CDR3 nucleotides: TGCGCCAGCAGCCGGGGGCCTAACTCAAACACTGAAGCTTTCTTT. Protein: CASSRGPNSNTEAFF.

In its sample, this clone was seen a few times. The chain joins TRBV19 to TRBJ2-7; D possibly uses TRBD1 or TRBD2 (5 bases each). Trimming removed 4 bases at V and 7 bases at J, with 17 bases between. CDR3 length: 14 residues. CDR1 and CDR2 (germline): LNHDA, SQIVND (reference sequence). The CDR3 DNA follows: TGTGCCAGTAGTACGGGACGGGCTAGTGAGGAGCAGTACTTC. Its translation: CASSTGRASEEQYF.

The chain combines TRBV19 with TRBJ2-7; D is unclear. CDR3 size: 15 residues. The V gene lost 3 bases and the J gene lost 3 bases, with 15 bases spanning the gap. The germline V gene encodes CDR1 LNHDA and CDR2 SQIVND (reference sequence). The CDR3: CASSIAVGEIYEQYF. CDR3 nucleotides: TGTGCCAGTAGTATCGCAGTCGGCGAGATCTACGAGCAGTACTTC.

On this clone itself: This specimen includes other DNA sequences encoding the same CDR3. The chain is built from TRBV7-2 and TRBJ2-2, with D tentatively TRBD2 (7 bases). Deletions cut 5 bases from V and 6 bases from J, with 16 bases between. The CDR3 contains 15 residues. Germline CDR1 SGHTA, CDR2 FQGNSA. The CDR3 DNA reads as TGTGCCAGCAGCCAGTGGGGAGGGGGACCCGGGGAGCTGTTTTTT. This codes for CASSQWGGGPGELFF.

The chain employs TRBV29-1 and TRBJ2-1; D is ambiguous. Looked up from germline, CDR1 is SQVTM and CDR2 is ANQGSEA. V lost 8 bases to trimming and J lost 1 base, with 9 bases between them. The CDR3 is 12 residues long. DNA of the CDR3: TGCAGCCAAAGAGGTTCCTACAATGAGCAGTTCTTC. It specifies CSQRGSYNEQFF.

The chain couples TRBV5-6 to TRBJ1-5; 7 bases line up with TRBD1. The CDR3 consists of 15 residues. V trimming: 2 bases; J trimming: 6 bases; junction bases outside the gene matches: 8. The germline gives CDR1 SGHDT, CDR2 YYEEEE. The CDR3 region is CASSFGLQGSQPQHF. In DNA, the CDR3 is TGTGCCAGCAGCTTTGGTTTACAGGGGAGTCAGCCCCAGCATTTT.

The chain employs TRBV23-1 and TRBJ2-5, with D perhaps TRBD2 (7 bases). Gene TRBJ2-7 matches the end of the DNA better, so the J call may be wrong. TRBV23-1 is marked as an open reading frame, function uncertain. The CDR3 is 15 residues long. The CDR3 nucleotides are TGCGCCAGCATCGGGAGGTGGGGGGCCTCCTACGAGCAGTACTTC. It translates to CASIGRWGASYEQYF.

The chain joins TRBV30 to TRBJ1-5; D is uncertain. With 3 bases removed from V and 3 bases from J, the gap between germline ends came to 18 bases. This CDR3 comprises 16 residues. Germline-derived CDR1 and CDR2 are GTSNPN and SVGIG (reference sequence). CDR3 sequence (DNA): TGTGCCTGGAGCTTAACTAATACTGGGGTCAATCAGCCCCAGCATTTT. This encodes CAWSLTNTGVNQPQHF.

The rearrangement joins TRBV6-6 to TRBJ1-5, with D maybe TRBD1 (5 bases). Germline V gene sequence: CDR1 MNHNY, CDR2 SVGAGI (reference sequence). The V and J ends lost 4 bases and 9 bases respectively, with 19 bases between them. The CDR3 runs 15 residues. The CDR3 DNA reads TGTGCCAGCAGTTCCAACAGGCCCCCGGGGTGGCCCCAGCATTTT. Translating it yields CASSSNRPPGWPQHF.

As for this clone: The sample carries other DNA sequences with the same CDR3. This sequence joins TRBV14 and TRBJ2-7; D is perhaps TRBD1 (6 bases). Per germline, CDR1 SGHDN and CDR2 FVKESK. The ends were cut back, 3 bases at V and 1 base at J, with 16 bases in the middle. This CDR3 is built from 16 residues. CDR3 amino acids: CASSQGADHPSYEQYF. The CDR3 bases are TGTGCCAGCAGCCAGGGGGCCGACCACCCTTCCTACGAGCAGTACTTC.

This chain connects TRBV7-2 to TRBJ2-7; D uncertain. The germline CDR1 and CDR2 sequences are SGHTA and FQGNSA. This CDR3 region has 12 residues. V was shortened by 5 bases and J by 0 bases, with 5 bases between the two germline ends. DNA of the CDR3: TGTGCCAGCAGCCTACCCTCCTACGAGCAGTACTTC. This encodes CASSLPSYEQYF.

This clone was recorded a few times. The gene calls are TRBV1 and TRBJ1-6. TRBV1 is listed as a pseudogene. The CDR3 has 12 residues. The CDR3 sequence is CTSSQGNSPLHF. For the CDR3, the DNA is TGCACCAGCAGCCAAGGTAATTCACCCCTCCACTTT.